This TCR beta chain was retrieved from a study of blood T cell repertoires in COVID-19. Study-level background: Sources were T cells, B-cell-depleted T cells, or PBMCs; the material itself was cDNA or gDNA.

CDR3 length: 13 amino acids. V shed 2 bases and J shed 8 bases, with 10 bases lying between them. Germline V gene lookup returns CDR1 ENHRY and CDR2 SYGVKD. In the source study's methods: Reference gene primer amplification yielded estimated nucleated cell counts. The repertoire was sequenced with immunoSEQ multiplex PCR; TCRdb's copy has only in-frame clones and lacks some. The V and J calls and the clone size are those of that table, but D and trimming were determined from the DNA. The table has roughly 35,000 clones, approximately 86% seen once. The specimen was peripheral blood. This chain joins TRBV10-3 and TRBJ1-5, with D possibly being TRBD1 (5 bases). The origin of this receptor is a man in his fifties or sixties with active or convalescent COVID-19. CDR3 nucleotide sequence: TGTGCCATCAGTGAGGGCAGGGATGAGCCCCAGCATTTT. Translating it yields CAISEGRDEPQHF.